Presented here are 32 T cell receptor beta chains from one specimen sequenced in a study of T cells in Graves' hyperthyroidism and ophthalmopathy. RNA transcripts provided the source from which TCR beta CDR3 regions were amplified. The HTBI primer set was used in a first-round RT-PCR of the TCR CDR3. TCRdb used MiXCR to reprocess the multiplex PCR reads, holding one entry per CDR3 protein. The top ten clones hold around 7.7% of a sample with approximately 500,000 distinct CDR3 sequences, 46% of them seen once. Sequenced sample: peripheral blood or thyroid tissue (not recorded which). The source of these receptors is a woman aged 18-29 years with Graves' hyperthyroidism.

This clonotype was recorded many times. The rearrangement uses TRBV5-1 and TRBJ1-1; D is perhaps TRBD1 (5 bases). The germline V and J ends were trimmed by 0 bases and 3 bases, with 18 bases remaining between them. This CDR3 has 17 amino acids. CDR1 and CDR2 from the germline V gene are SGHRS and YFSETQ. The CDR3 coding sequence is TGCGCCAGCAGCTTGGGAGGGTGGCGGGGGTCAGACACTGAAGCTTTCTTT. Its translation is CASSLGGWRGSDTEAFF.

In this sample, this clonotype turned up many times. The chain joins TRBV6-4 to TRBJ2-7; 7 nucleotides match TRBD2. Germline V gives CDR1 MRHNA, CDR2 SNTAGT. CDR3 length equals 13 residues. V lost 3 bases to trimming and J lost 7 bases; unmatched junction nucleotides: 6. In nucleotides, the CDR3 is TGTGCCAGCAGTGAACCGACAGCGGGGGAGCAGTACTTC. It yields the protein CASSEPTAGEQYF.

This clonotype was seen many times. The chain couples TRBV6-1 to TRBJ1-1, with D unclear. V was cut by 1 base and J by 4 bases, with 13 bases left in between. The CDR3 sequence is 15 residues long. CDR1 and CDR2 from the germline V gene are MNHNS and SASEGT. CDR3 sequence reads: CASSEGLGMGTEAFF. CDR3 DNA sequence: TGTGCCAGCAGTGAAGGGTTGGGGATGGGCACTGAAGCTTTCTTT.

In its sample, this clonotype was seen a few times. V usage is TRBV13 and J usage is TRBJ2-7, with D perhaps matching TRBD1 (6 bases). V gave up 2 bases and J gave up 5 bases, with 13 bases separating them. Germline V lookup: CDR1 PRHDT, CDR2 FYEKMQ (reference sequence). This CDR3 is built from 14 residues. CDR3 nucleotides: TGTGCCAGCAGCTTACAGGGGAACCGCGACGAGCAGTACTTC. Its protein product is CASSLQGNRDEQYF. Variable domain in full (rest from reference TRBV13 and TRBJ2-7): AAGVIQSPRHLIKEKRETATLKCYPIPRHDTVYWYQQGPGQDPQFLISFYEKMQSDKGSIPDRFSAQQFSDYHSELNMSSLELGDSALYFCASSLQGNRDEQYFGPGTRLTVT.

This clonotype has a count of ten or more. The chain uses TRBV25-1 and TRBJ2-7; D gene unclear. Germline CDR1 MGHDK, CDR2 SYGVNS. The CDR3 has 15 amino acids. Trimming took off 5 bases at V and 4 bases at J, with 18 bases between the two ends. CDR3 bases: TGTGCCAGCAGTAAAATGGGGTCCCGTGGATACGAGCAGTACTTC. Residues: CASSKMGSRGYEQYF.

This chain joins TRBV6-1 and TRBJ2-7; D might be TRBD2 (5 bases). Looked up from germline, CDR1 is MNHNS and CDR2 is SASEGT. The CDR3 runs 14 residues. V lost 8 bases to trimming and J lost 1 base, with 15 bases between them. CDR3 nucleotide sequence: TGTGCCAGCTCAAGCGGCAGTGGGTCCTACGAGCAGTACTTC. Protein sequence: CASSSGSGSYEQYF.

This clonotype appeared a few times. The J gene is TRBJ1-1, the V gene TRBV3-1; TRBD1 is a possible D gene (6 bases). Germline CDR1 and CDR2: LGHDT and YNNKEL (reference sequence). V lost 2 bases, J lost 6 bases, and 13 bases lay in between. The CDR3 loop spans 14 amino acids. This CDR3 reads CASSQLNRVAEAFF. CDR3 DNA sequence: TGTGCCAGCAGCCAACTCAACAGGGTCGCTGAAGCTTTCTTT.

The sample holds many counts of this clonotype. The genes are TRBV9 and TRBJ1-1; no firm D call. This CDR3 has 15 amino acids. Trimming stripped 0 bases from V and 0 bases from J, with 9 bases between. Looked up from germline, CDR1 is SGDLS and CDR2 is YYNGEE. The CDR3 reads CASSVDRGVNTEAFF. As DNA, the CDR3 is TGTGCCAGCAGCGTAGACCGGGGAGTGAACACTGAAGCTTTCTTT.

This rearrangement joins TRBV19 to TRBJ1-4, with D possibly matching TRBD1 (5 bases). CDR1 is LNHDA and CDR2 is SQIVND in the germline V gene (reference sequence). The CDR3 contains 14 residues. With 3 bases removed from V and 8 bases from J, the gap between germline ends came to 13 bases. Here the CDR3 reads CASSMWGTTEKLFF. In DNA, the CDR3 is TGTGCCAGTAGTATGTGGGGGACTACAGAAAAACTGTTTTTT.

Ten or more counts support this clonotype. V is TRBV2 and J is TRBJ2-6; D is unresolved. The CDR3 extends over 16 amino acids. Trimming left V 7 bases short and J 0 bases short, with 13 bases between. Germline V gene sequence: CDR1 SNHLY, CDR2 FYNNEI. CDR3 region: CASKWGWDSGANVLTF. The CDR3 DNA reads TGTGCCAGCAAGTGGGGTTGGGACTCTGGGGCCAACGTCCTGACTTTC. The variable domain in full, with the rest retrieved from reference TRBV2 and TRBJ2-6, is EPEVTQTPSHQVTQMGQEVILRCVPISNHLYFYWYRQILGQKVEFLVSFYNNEISEKSEIFDDQFSVERPDGSNFTLKIRSTKLEDSAMYFCASKWGWDSGANVLTFGAGSRLTVL.

The chain couples TRBV7-9 to TRBJ2-7; D is ambiguous. CDR3 size: 14 residues. Germline V gene data show CDR1 as SEHNR and CDR2 as FQNEAQ (reference sequence). The ends were cut back, 1 base at V and 7 bases at J, with 14 bases in the middle. CDR3 residues: CASSLEALYNEQYF. The DNA of the CDR3 is TGTGCCAGCAGCTTAGAGGCACTATACAATGAGCAGTACTTC.

The chain uses TRBV2 and TRBJ2-6; the match to TRBD1 covers 7 bases. After removal of 0 bases from V and 4 bases from J, the junction contained 12 bases not matched to a gene. CDR3 length: 19 residues. Germline V gives CDR1 SNHLY, CDR2 FYNNEI. DNA for the CDR3: TGTGCCAGCAGTGAAGCGCTTCTTGACAGGGTCTACGGGGCCAACGTCCTGACTTTC. Protein product: CASSEALLDRVYGANVLTF.

This clonotype was counted between two and nine times. The rearrangement uses TRBV5-6 and TRBJ2-7; 14 positions agree with TRBD2. The ends lost 0 bases at V and 7 bases at J; junction bases unmatched: 3. This CDR3 comprises 15 residues. Germline V gives CDR1 SGHDT, CDR2 YYEEEE. CDR3 protein: CASSLGGTSGREQYF. The CDR3 nucleotides are TGTGCCAGCAGCTTGGGGGGGACTAGCGGGAGAGAGCAGTACTTC. Looking up the rest from reference TRBV5-6 and TRBJ2-7 gives the full variable domain: DAGVTQSPTHLIKTRGQQVTLRCSPKSGHDTVSWYQQALGQGPQFIFQYYEEEERQRGNFPDRFSGHQFPNYSSELNVNALLLGDSALYLCASSLGGTSGREQYFGPGTRLTVT.

The table lists this clonotype with a few counts. This chain joins TRBV6-5 and TRBJ1-6; 10 nucleotides line up with TRBD1. The CDR3 contains 20 residues. With V trimmed by 1 base and J by 0 bases, 9 bases remained unmatched. Germline V gene lookup returns CDR1 MNHEY and CDR2 SVGAGI. CDR3 bases: TGTGCCAGCAGTTACTACGGATGGACAGGGGGAAGCTCCTATAATTCACCCCTCCACTTT. The encoded protein is CASSYYGWTGGSSYNSPLHF.

This clonotype occurred a few times. The chain links TRBV7-2 to TRBJ1-1; D unresolved. The CDR3 consists of 13 residues. V lost 5 bases and J 5 bases, leaving 12 bases between the germline ends. Germline lookup yields CDR1 SGHTA and CDR2 FQGNSA. The CDR3 coding sequence is TGTGCCAGCAGCGCCCGACGTTGGACTGAAGCTTTCTTT. It is translated as CASSARRWTEAFF. Looking up the rest from reference TRBV7-2 and TRBJ1-1 gives the full variable domain: GAGVSQSPSNKVTEKGKDVELRCDPISGHTALYWYRQSLGQGLEFLIYFQGNSAPDKSGLPSDRFSAERTGGSVSTLTIQRTQQEDSAVYLCASSARRWTEAFFGQGTRLTVV.

This clonotype was recorded at least ten times. The V call is TRBV6-1, the J call TRBJ1-2, with a weak D call TRBD1 (5 bases). Between the trimmed V and J ends, which lost 0 bases and 4 bases, there was a span of 9 bases. The CDR3 runs to 14 residues. The germline V gene encodes CDR1 MNHNS and CDR2 SASEGT. CDR3 in amino acids: CASSEALRGYGYTF. CDR3 sequence (DNA): TGTGCCAGCAGTGAAGCGCTAAGGGGCTATGGCTACACCTTC.

Points on this clonotype: Germline is not matched at one junction end, which may reflect a read error. The chain combines TRBV7-9 with TRBJ2-7, with 12 nucleotides matching TRBD2. The CDR3 totals 13 residues. Germline CDR1 is SEHNR and CDR2 is FQNEAQ (reference sequence). CDR3: CASSLALAGGPEF. CDR3 bases: TGTGCCAGCAGCTTAGCTCTAGCGGGAGGGCCGGAGTTC.

V gene TRBV29-1 combines with J gene TRBJ1-2; TRBD1 is a possible D gene (5 bases). Trimming took off 8 bases at V and 4 bases at J, with 17 bases between the two ends. The CDR3 totals 13 residues. Germline-derived CDR1 and CDR2 are SQVTM and ANQGSEA. The CDR3 coding sequence is TGCAGCCCGGAACCGGGACGCAGCTATGGCTACACCTTC. Its translation is CSPEPGRSYGYTF.

This clonotype was observed once. The V call is TRBV11-1, the J call TRBJ2-7; TRBD1 matches at 7 bases. Germline assignment: CDR1 SGHAT and CDR2 FQDESV (reference sequence). The CDR3 totals 14 residues. J gave up 4 bases and V 1 base, and 4 bases lay outside the gene matches. For the CDR3, the DNA is TGTGCCAGCAGCTTAGTCTCGGGACAGTACGAGCAGTACTTC. It translates to CASSLVSGQYEQYF.

This clonotype was observed at least ten times. This chain connects TRBV3-1 to TRBJ2-7; D unresolved. Trimming pared 2 bases from V and 2 bases from J, leaving 10 bases between. The CDR3 covers 14 residues. Germline CDR1 and CDR2: LGHDT and YNNKEL (reference sequence). DNA for the CDR3: TGTGCCAGCAGCCAAAATCGAGTAACCTACGAGCAGTACTTC. Translating it yields CASSQNRVTYEQYF.

The chain recombines TRBV29-1 with TRBJ2-7; TRBD2 matches 7 bases. The V and J ends lost 5 bases and 2 bases, in that order; junction bases with no gene match: 6. Germline-derived CDR1 and CDR2 are SQVTM and ANQGSEA. The CDR3 sequence is 13 residues long. The chain's CDR3 is CSVSPSGAYEQYF. The CDR3 DNA follows: TGCAGCGTTTCCCCTAGCGGTGCCTACGAGCAGTACTTC.

At least ten counts were recorded for this clonotype. V gene TRBV4-1 combines with J gene TRBJ2-7; D perhaps matches TRBD2 (5 bases). CDR1 and CDR2 (germline): MGHRA, YSYEKL. V lost 1 base and J lost 0, with 10 bases in between. The CDR3 extends over 15 amino acids. This CDR3 reads CASSQGESLSYEQYF. CDR3 DNA sequence: TGCGCCAGCAGCCAAGGGGAGTCCCTCTCCTACGAGCAGTACTTC.

This clonotype was detected many times. The chain couples TRBV7-8 to TRBJ1-1; D perhaps matches TRBD1 (5 bases). The CDR3 length is 15 residues. Germline assignment: CDR1 SGHVS and CDR2 FQNEAQ. Trimming left V 2 bases short and J 6 bases short, with 16 bases between. The chain's CDR3 is CASSLLSGTESEAFF. CDR3 sequence (DNA): TGTGCCAGCAGCTTATTGTCCGGGACGGAGTCTGAAGCTTTCTTT. Combining the CDR3 with reference TRBV7-8 and TRBJ1-1 gives the whole variable domain GAGVSQSPRYKVAKRGQDVALRCDPISGHVSLFWYQQALGQGPEFLTYFQNEAQLDKSGLPSDRFFAERPEGSVSTLKIQRTQQEDSAVYLCASSLLSGTESEAFFGQGTRLTVV.

This clonotype has more than one count but fewer than ten. The rearrangement joins TRBV29-1 to TRBJ1-3; TRBD1 might be the D (5 bases). Trimming cost V 3 bases and J 4 bases, with 16 bases left between them. Germline CDR1 is SQVTM and CDR2 is ANQGSEA. The CDR3 loop spans 15 amino acids. Here the CDR3 DNA reads TGCAGCGTTGACTCCCCGAGAGGGGACGGAAACACCATATATTTT. This translates into CSVDSPRGDGNTIYF.

The chain carries TRBV7-9 and TRBJ2-7; unclear D gene. The CDR3 length is 13 residues. Deletions cut 1 base from V and 7 bases from J, with 11 bases between. CDR1 is SEHNR and CDR2 is FQNEAQ in the germline V gene (reference sequence). The CDR3 spells CASSLGNTGEQYF. CDR3 nucleotide sequence: TGTGCCAGCAGCTTAGGGAACACCGGGGAGCAGTACTTC.

The chain joins TRBV7-3 to TRBJ1-6; 10 bases align to TRBD1. This CDR3 is built from 15 residues. The V segment lost 3 bases and the J segment 10 bases; nucleotides outside the gene matches: 6. CDR1 and CDR2 (germline): SGHTA, FQGTGA. In DNA form, the CDR3 reads TGTGCCAGCAGCTTGGGACAGGGGAGACGGTCACCCCTCCACTTT. This encodes CASSLGQGRRSPLHF.

This clonotype was detected only once. The chain couples TRBV15 to TRBJ1-3; no clear D gene. Germline values: CDR1 LNHNV, CDR2 YYDKDF (reference sequence). V lost 8 bases and J lost 0, with 11 bases in between. This CDR3 is 14 amino acids long. CDR3 in DNA: TGTGCCACCGCCGACGGGTTCTCTGGAAACACCATATATTTT. Translating gives CATADGFSGNTIYF. Complete variable domain (other parts from reference TRBV15 and TRBJ1-3): DAMVIQNPRYQVTQFGKPVTLSCSQTLNHNVMYWYQQKSSQAPKLLFHYYDKDFNNEADTPDNFQSRRPNTSFCFLDIRSPGLGDTAMYLCATADGFSGNTIYFGEGSWLTVV.

This clonotype was recorded many times. DNA for the CDR3: TGCAGTGCTGCCACCGGGACTAGCGTCGTCTACGAGCAGTACTTC. Translating gives CSAATGTSVVYEQYF. The chain links TRBV20-1 to TRBJ2-7; 10 bases match TRBD2. After removal of 5 bases from V and 3 bases from J, the junction contained 10 bases not matched to a gene. The CDR3 has 15 amino acids. From germline, CDR1 is DFQATT and CDR2 SNEGSKA (reference sequence).

Turning to this clonotype: This is likely a read error, given that the CDR3 carries no conserved phenylalanine or tryptophan at its end. The limits of the CDR3 on the DNA are not certain, so only TCRdb's listed CDR3 is given. This sequence joins TRBV24-1 and TRBJ2-6. With termini counted, the CDR3 has 9 amino acids. Germline-derived CDR1 and CDR2 are KGHDR and SFDVKD. CDR3: CATSDPTDG.

The count of this clonotype is one. The chain carries TRBV24-1 and TRBJ2-5, with 7 bases identical to TRBD2. V gave up 6 bases and J gave up 3 bases; unmatched junction bases: 6. The CDR3 totals 14 residues. Looked up from germline, CDR1 is KGHDR and CDR2 is SFDVKD. CDR3 sequence: CATSLGDYEETQYF. As DNA, the CDR3 is TGTGCCACCAGTCTGGGGGACTATGAAGAGACCCAGTACTTC.

This clonotype was seen repeatedly, ten times or more. V gene TRBV29-1 combines with J gene TRBJ2-5, with TRBD1 matching over 7 bases. Germline CDR1 SQVTM, CDR2 ANQGSEA. Unmatched junction bases numbered 1, after V lost 1 base and J lost 2 bases. The length of the CDR3 is 13 residues. CDR3 amino acids: CSVEAGQQETQYF. The CDR3 DNA reads TGCAGCGTTGAAGCGGGACAGCAAGAGACCCAGTACTTC.

This clonotype was seen repeatedly, ten times or more. This may come from a read error, since a much larger clone is one base off. The V gene is TRBV6-5, the J gene TRBJ2-7; D uncertain. Germline CDR1 and CDR2: MNHEY and SVGAGI. V lost 6 bases to trimming and J lost 2 bases, with 8 bases between them. The CDR3 has 12 amino acids. CDR3 in DNA: TGTGCCAGCAGGGACGGAACCTACGAGCAGTACTTC. The encoded protein is CASRDGTYEQYF.